The 32 T cell receptor beta chains in this list originate from one sample, sequenced in a study of blood T cell repertoires in COVID-19. This table comes from immunoSEQ multiplex PCR, and its TCRdb copy is limited to in-frame clones, with some not included. The table records about 240,000 clones, roughly nine tenths of them present only once. The sequencing sample was made of peripheral blood. These receptors all stem from a man between 60 and 75 years old who had recovered from COVID-19.

As to this clone: Other DNA sequences in the same sample also yield this CDR3. J is TRBJ1-2 and V is TRBV5-1; D is possibly TRBD1 (5 bases). The CDR3 is 13 residues long. Germline-derived CDR1 and CDR2 are SGHRS and YFSETQ. V shed 0 bases and J shed 5 bases, with 8 bases lying between them. DNA for the CDR3: TGCGCCAGCAGCTTGGGGGGCGGTTATGGCTACACCTTC. Its translation is CASSLGGGYGYTF.

The V gene is TRBV2, the J gene TRBJ1-4; no definite D call. V lost 0 bases and J 6 bases, leaving 11 bases between the germline ends. The CDR3 totals 15 residues. Germline lookup yields CDR1 SNHLY and CDR2 FYNNEI. The CDR3 sequence: CASSEALLRDEKLFF. The CDR3 coding sequence is TGTGCCAGCAGTGAAGCGCTTCTGAGGGATGAAAAACTGTTTTTT.

The J gene is TRBJ1-5, the V gene TRBV19, with a weak D call TRBD1 (5 bases). The germline CDR1 and CDR2 sequences are LNHDA and SQIVND (reference sequence). Trimming left V 3 bases short and J 9 bases short, with 21 bases between. This CDR3 has 16 residues. The CDR3 nucleotides are TGTGCCAGTAGTATGAGTGGGTCGCAGACAACAGGGCCCCAGCATTTT. It translates to CASSMSGSQTTGPQHF.

The chain combines TRBV5-6 with TRBJ1-1; TRBD1 aligns across 10 bases. V dropped 4 bases and J dropped 4; count of bases not matched to a gene: 7. The CDR3 runs 15 residues. CDR1 and CDR2 (germline): SGHDT, YYEEEE. In DNA, the CDR3 is TGTGCCAGCAGCCTGACAGGGGGCGTGGGCACTGAAGCTTTCTTT. Protein product: CASSLTGGVGTEAFF.

V gene TRBV9 combines with J gene TRBJ1-2, with TRBD1 matching over 9 bases. CDR3 length equals 16 residues. The germline V gene encodes CDR1 SGDLS and CDR2 YYNGEE. With 2 bases clipped from V and 11 bases from J, the junction kept 16 bases outside the gene matches. CDR3 residues: CASSVDRGSQLVRYTF. As DNA, the CDR3 is TGTGCCAGCAGCGTCGACAGGGGGTCTCAACTTGTTAGGTACACCTTC.

The chain links TRBV7-2 to TRBJ1-5, with 8 bases aligning to TRBD1. V lost 5 bases, J lost 2 bases, and 5 bases stayed unmatched. This CDR3 comprises 15 residues. Germline V gives CDR1 SGHTA, CDR2 FQGNSA. The CDR3 spells CASSPQGVGNQPQHF. The CDR3 DNA sequence: TGTGCCAGCAGCCCACAGGGGGTAGGCAATCAGCCCCAGCATTTT.

The gene calls are TRBV7-9 and TRBJ1-1; D unclear. Germline CDR1 reads SEHNR; CDR2 reads FQNEAQ (reference sequence). The V end was cut by 5 bases, the J end by 0 bases, with 13 bases between. The CDR3 length is 15 residues. CDR3 loop: CASSPEGPMNTEAFF. In DNA, the CDR3 is TGTGCCAGCAGCCCCGAGGGCCCCATGAACACTGAAGCTTTCTTT.

J is TRBJ2-3 and V is TRBV5-5; TRBD1 is a possible D gene (5 bases). CDR3 size: 12 residues. Germline assignment: CDR1 SGHKS and CDR2 YYEKEE (reference sequence). V was cut by 6 bases and J by 4 bases, with 9 bases left in between. Here the CDR3 reads CASTRDADTQYF. The CDR3 coding sequence is TGTGCCAGCACCAGGGATGCAGATACGCAGTATTTT. Using reference TRBV5-5 and TRBJ2-3 for the parts outside the CDR3, the full variable domain is DAGVTQSPTHLIKTRGQQVTLRCSPISGHKSVSWYQQVLGQGPQFIFQYYEKEERGRGNFPDRFSARQFPNYSSELNVNALLLGDSALYLCASTRDADTQYFGPGTRLTVL.

The V call is TRBV19, the J call TRBJ2-1; TRBD2 agrees at 8 bases. J gave up 7 bases and V 7 bases, and 12 bases lay outside the gene matches. The CDR3 is 15 residues long. The germline V gene has CDR1 LNHDA and CDR2 SQIVND (reference sequence). CDR3 sequence reads: CASTLLRGGSNEQFF. The CDR3 DNA reads as TGTGCCAGTACCCTCCTTCGGGGGGGCTCAAATGAGCAGTTCTTC. Full variable domain (outside the CDR3, taken from reference TRBV19 and TRBJ2-1): DGGITQSPKYLFRKEGQNVTLSCEQNLNHDAMYWYRQDPGQGLRLIYYSQIVNDFQKGDIAEGYSVSREKKESFPLTVTSAQKNPTAFYLCASTLLRGGSNEQFFGPGTRLTVL.

V gene TRBV7-9 combines with J gene TRBJ1-1; the D gene is possibly TRBD1 (5 bases). Trimming took off 3 bases at V and 1 base at J, with 9 bases between the two ends. The V gene's germline CDR1 is SEHNR and CDR2 FQNEAQ (reference sequence). The CDR3 extends over 14 amino acids. The CDR3 DNA is TGTGCCAGCAGCTTTCAGCAGGGGAACACTGAAGCTTTCTTT. Protein product: CASSFQQGNTEAFF.

V gene TRBV10-3 combines with J gene TRBJ1-5; D is unclear. This CDR3 is built from 14 residues. The germline CDR1 and CDR2 sequences are ENHRY and SYGVKD. V was clipped by 1 base and J by 5 bases, with 9 bases between them. In nucleotides, the CDR3 is TGTGCCATCAGTGAGTACTCGTCGGATCAGCCCCAGCATTTT. It yields the protein CAISEYSSDQPQHF.

This clone was seen once. The chain uses TRBV7-8 and TRBJ2-1; the match to TRBD2 covers 7 bases. J gave up 6 bases and V 5 bases, and 13 bases lay outside the gene matches. Germline assignment: CDR1 SGHVS and CDR2 FQNEAQ. This CDR3 is built from 16 residues. The CDR3 reads CASSPPGVASGNEQFF. The DNA of the CDR3 is TGTGCCAGCAGCCCGCCCGGGGTGGCTAGCGGCAATGAGCAGTTCTTC.

The chain combines TRBV9 with TRBJ2-5; D gene unclear. Trimming left V 3 bases short and J 2 bases short, with 5 bases between. The CDR3 extends over 12 amino acids. Germline CDR1 SGDLS, CDR2 YYNGEE. The CDR3 loop reads CASSATQETQYF. CDR3 DNA: TGTGCCAGCAGCGCTACTCAAGAGACCCAGTACTTC.

The chain couples TRBV4-2 to TRBJ1-6; D is ambiguous. Trimming took off 4 bases at V and 6 bases at J, with 7 bases between the two ends. The CDR3 is 13 amino acids. CDR1 LGHNA and CDR2 YNFKEQ come from the germline V gene. Written as DNA, the CDR3 is TGTGCCAGCAGCCGTACAACTAATTCACCCCTCCACTTT. It codes for CASSRTTNSPLHF.

The chain recombines TRBV5-4 with TRBJ2-1; 15 nucleotides agree with TRBD2. The CDR3 is 15 residues long. The J segment lost 9 bases and the V segment lost 4 bases, leaving 5 bases of the junction unmatched. CDR1 is SGHNT and CDR2 is YYREEE in the germline V gene (reference sequence). The chain's CDR3 is CASSLGLAGGGEQFF. The CDR3 DNA reads as TGTGCCAGCAGCCTGGGACTAGCGGGGGGCGGTGAGCAGTTCTTC.

V is TRBV6-2 or TRBV6-3 and J is TRBJ2-3, with TRBD1 identical over 11 bases. Germline V gene sequence: CDR1 MNHEY, CDR2 SVGEGT. This CDR3 is 16 amino acids long. Losses at the gene ends were 2 bases for V and 6 bases for J; bases not matched to a gene: 7. The CDR3 nucleotides are TGTGCCAGCAGTTACGAAGGACAGGGGGCCTGGGATACGCAGTATTTT. Amino acid sequence: CASSYEGQGAWDTQYF.

V and J are TRBV24-1 and TRBJ1-5; 7 bases are a match to TRBD1. The germline CDR1 and CDR2 sequences are KGHDR and SFDVKD. J was trimmed by 8 bases and V by 5 bases; bases with no gene match: 11. The CDR3 totals 15 residues. In DNA, the CDR3 is TGTGCCACCAGTGCCTCCCAGGGACAGTGGAAGCCCCAGCATTTT. It translates to CATSASQGQWKPQHF.

The V gene is TRBV6-2 or TRBV6-3, the J gene TRBJ2-7; D unclear. Per the germline V gene, CDR1 is MNHEY and CDR2 is SVGEGT. The CDR3 covers 15 residues. Trimming took 0 bases from V and 2 from J, leaving 11 bases between them. The CDR3 sequence: CASSYSTDTTYEQYF. The CDR3 nucleotides read TGTGCCAGCAGTTACTCTACGGATACTACCTACGAGCAGTACTTC.

The J gene is TRBJ2-2, the V gene TRBV6-6, with 9 bases fitting TRBD2. V was clipped by 4 bases and J by 5 bases; unmatched bases: 5. Germline V gene sequence: CDR1 MNHNY, CDR2 SVGAGI (reference sequence). The length of the CDR3 is 15 residues. This CDR3 is CASSSSRGGTGELFF. The CDR3 DNA follows: TGTGCCAGCAGTTCGTCGCGGGGGGGAACCGGGGAGCTGTTTTTT.

The chain uses TRBV27 and TRBJ1-5; TRBD1 aligns across 7 bases. The CDR3 is 15 residues long. The germline V gene encodes CDR1 MNHEY and CDR2 SMNVEV (reference sequence). V shed 10 bases and J 4 bases; nucleotides not matched to a gene: 13. The CDR3 here is CATQPTPGQNQPQHF. Written as DNA, the CDR3 is TGTGCCACCCAACCTACTCCGGGACAGAATCAGCCCCAGCATTTT.

The V gene is TRBV7-9, the J gene TRBJ2-4; D not resolved. The CDR3 has 13 amino acids. With 8 bases removed from V and 7 bases from J, the gap between germline ends came to 15 bases. Germline values: CDR1 SEHNR, CDR2 FQNEAQ (reference sequence). CDR3 bases: TGTGCCAGCGTCCTCCCCGGGTCGAACATTCAGTACTTC. It specifies CASVLPGSNIQYF.

V and J are TRBV19 and TRBJ1-3; D may be TRBD1 (5 bases). The CDR3 sequence is 14 residues long. Trimming stripped 8 bases from V and 0 bases from J, with 11 bases between. CDR1 is LNHDA, CDR2 SQIVND, per germline (reference sequence). CDR3 DNA: TGTGCCAGTGGGGCCAGGGACTCTGGAAACACCATATATTTT. This gives the protein CASGARDSGNTIYF.

The CDR3 loop reads CASSLQDTQYF. CDR3 DNA sequence: TGTGCCAGCAGCTTGCAAGATACGCAGTATTTT. The rearrangement joins TRBV5-5 to TRBJ2-3; D call uncertain. Germline lookup yields CDR1 SGHKS and CDR2 YYEKEE (reference sequence). This CDR3 is 11 amino acids long. V was shortened by 1 base and J by 5 bases, with 2 bases between the two germline ends.

This rearrangement joins TRBV5-1 to TRBJ2-7; 7 bases fit TRBD2. Germline V gives CDR1 SGHRS, CDR2 YFSETQ. The CDR3 covers 15 residues. The V and J ends lost 0 bases and 5 bases, in that order; junction bases with no gene match: 8. CDR3 protein: CASSLVGRGSDEQYF. The DNA of the CDR3 is TGCGCCAGCAGCTTGGTGGGGCGGGGGAGCGACGAGCAGTACTTC.

The J gene is TRBJ2-3, the V gene TRBV6-1; no reliable D call. There are 16 residues in the CDR3. Germline CDR1 is MNHNS and CDR2 is SASEGT. Deletions cut 2 bases from V and 7 bases from J, with 19 bases between. The CDR3 coding sequence is TGTGCCAGCAGTGAAATGGGCCAATCTCAGCAACATACGCAGTATTTT. It specifies CASSEMGQSQQHTQYF.

The chain employs TRBV10-3 and TRBJ2-7, with a weak D call TRBD1 (6 bases). The CDR3 is made up of 14 amino acids. CDR1 is ENHRY and CDR2 is SYGVKD in the germline V gene. V gave up 4 bases and J gave up 0 bases, with 10 bases separating them. Here the CDR3 DNA reads TGTGCCATCAGTGGGACAGAATCCTCCTACGAGCAGTACTTC. Its protein product is CAISGTESSYEQYF.

The chain combines TRBV29-1 with TRBJ2-3; D remains ambiguous. Per the germline V gene, CDR1 is SQVTM and CDR2 is ANQGSEA. This CDR3 has 12 residues. The germline V and J ends were trimmed by 4 bases and 0 bases, with 5 bases remaining between them. CDR3 sequence (DNA): TGCAGCGTTGCGGTAAGCACAGATACGCAGTATTTT. The encoded protein is CSVAVSTDTQYF.

This rearrangement joins TRBV5-5 to TRBJ1-2; 8 bases map to TRBD1. J lost 3 bases, V lost 4 bases, and 5 bases had no gene match. This CDR3 contains 14 residues. Germline V lookup: CDR1 SGHKS, CDR2 YYEKEE (reference sequence). The CDR3 DNA follows: TGTGCCAGCAGCCGGACAGGGCAGTACTATGGCTACACCTTC. Translating gives CASSRTGQYYGYTF. Drawing the rest from reference TRBV5-5 and TRBJ1-2, the complete variable domain is DAGVTQSPTHLIKTRGQQVTLRCSPISGHKSVSWYQQVLGQGPQFIFQYYEKEERGRGNFPDRFSARQFPNYSSELNVNALLLGDSALYLCASSRTGQYYGYTFGSGTRLTVV.

The chain joins TRBV5-1 to TRBJ1-4; maybe TRBD1 (5 bases). V was pared by 4 bases and J by 0 bases, with 16 bases between. Per germline, CDR1 SGHRS and CDR2 YFSETQ. The CDR3 totals 17 residues. The CDR3: CASSTRTLVATNEKLFF. The DNA of the CDR3 is TGCGCCAGCAGCACCAGGACACTGGTTGCAACTAATGAAAAACTGTTTTTT.

The rearrangement uses TRBV18 and TRBJ2-1; 9 nucleotides align to TRBD2. The CDR3 runs to 18 residues. J gave up 0 bases and V 5 bases, and 11 bases lay outside the gene matches. Germline values: CDR1 KGHSH, CDR2 LQKENI. The CDR3 DNA sequence: TGTGCCAGCTCATCACAACCGGGACTAGCCTTCTCCTACAATGAGCAGTTCTTC. Translating it yields CASSSQPGLAFSYNEQFF.

This clone was counted a few times. The V call is TRBV5-1, the J call TRBJ1-4; 8 nucleotides match TRBD1. Trimming took 4 bases from V and 8 from J; bases not matched to a gene: 10. The CDR3 is made up of 15 amino acids. CDR1 SGHRS and CDR2 YFSETQ come from the germline V gene. The CDR3 DNA reads as TGCGCCAGCAGCGGGTCAGGGGGCAAAGGGGAAAAACTGTTTTTT. Amino acids: CASSGSGGKGEKLFF.

V is TRBV7-2 and J is TRBJ2-2, with D perhaps matching TRBD2 (6 bases). Germline V CDR1 and CDR2: SGHTA, FQGNSA. V gave up 5 bases and J gave up 5 bases, with 15 bases separating them. The CDR3 sequence is 15 residues long. In DNA form, the CDR3 reads TGTGCCAGCAGCCGGCTCGGGGGTTGGACCGGGGAGCTGTTTTTT. Residues: CASSRLGGWTGELFF.